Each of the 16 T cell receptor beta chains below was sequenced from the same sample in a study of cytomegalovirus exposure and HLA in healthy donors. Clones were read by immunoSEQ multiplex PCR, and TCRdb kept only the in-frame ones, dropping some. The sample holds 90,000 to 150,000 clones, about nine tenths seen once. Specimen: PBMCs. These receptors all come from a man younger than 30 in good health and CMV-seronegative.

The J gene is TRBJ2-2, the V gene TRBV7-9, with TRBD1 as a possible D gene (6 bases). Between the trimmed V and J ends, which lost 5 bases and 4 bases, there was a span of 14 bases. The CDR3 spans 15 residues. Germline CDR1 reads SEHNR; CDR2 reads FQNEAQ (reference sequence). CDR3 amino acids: CASSHITRGTGELFF. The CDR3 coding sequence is TGTGCCAGCAGCCACATTACCAGGGGCACCGGGGAGCTGTTTTTT.

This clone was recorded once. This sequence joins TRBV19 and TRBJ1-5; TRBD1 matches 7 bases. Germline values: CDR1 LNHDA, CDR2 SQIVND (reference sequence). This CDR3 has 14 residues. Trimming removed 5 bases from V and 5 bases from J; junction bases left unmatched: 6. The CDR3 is CASSSQGGHQPQHF. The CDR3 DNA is TGTGCCAGTAGTTCCCAGGGGGGTCATCAGCCCCAGCATTTT.

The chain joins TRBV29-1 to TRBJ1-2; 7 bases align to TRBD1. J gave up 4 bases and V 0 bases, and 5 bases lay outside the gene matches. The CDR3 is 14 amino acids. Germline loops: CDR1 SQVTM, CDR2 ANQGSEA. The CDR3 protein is CSVEDQGEVYGYTF. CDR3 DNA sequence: TGCAGCGTTGAAGATCAGGGGGAAGTCTATGGCTACACCTTC.

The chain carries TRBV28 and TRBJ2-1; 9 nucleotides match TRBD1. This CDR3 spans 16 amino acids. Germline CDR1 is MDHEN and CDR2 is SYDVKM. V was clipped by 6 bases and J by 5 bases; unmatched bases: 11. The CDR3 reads CASSPSGQGRNNEQFF. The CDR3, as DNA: TGTGCCAGCAGCCCCTCCGGACAGGGGAGGAACAATGAGCAGTTCTTC.

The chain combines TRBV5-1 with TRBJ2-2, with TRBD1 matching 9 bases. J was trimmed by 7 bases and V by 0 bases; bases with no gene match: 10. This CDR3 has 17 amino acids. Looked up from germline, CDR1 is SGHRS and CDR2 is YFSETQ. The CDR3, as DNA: TGCGCCAGCAGCTTGGAGTTCAGGGACAGGGACTTCGGGGAGCTGTTTTTT. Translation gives CASSLEFRDRDFGELFF.

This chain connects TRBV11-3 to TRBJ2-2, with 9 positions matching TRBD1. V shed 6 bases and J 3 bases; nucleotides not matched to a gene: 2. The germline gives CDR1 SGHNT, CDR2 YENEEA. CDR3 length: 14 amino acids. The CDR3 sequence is CASSRDRDTGELFF. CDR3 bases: TGTGCCAGCAGTCGGGACAGGGACACCGGGGAGCTGTTTTTT.

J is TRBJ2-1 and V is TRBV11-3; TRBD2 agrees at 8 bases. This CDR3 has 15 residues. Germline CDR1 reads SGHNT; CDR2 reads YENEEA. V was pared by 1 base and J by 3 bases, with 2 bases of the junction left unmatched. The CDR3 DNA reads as TGTGCCAGCAGCTTAGCCGGGACTAGCTACAATGAGCAGTTCTTC. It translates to CASSLAGTSYNEQFF.

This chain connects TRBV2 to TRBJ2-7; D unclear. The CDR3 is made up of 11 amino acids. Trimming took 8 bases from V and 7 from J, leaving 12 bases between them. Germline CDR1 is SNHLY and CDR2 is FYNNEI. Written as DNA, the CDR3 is TGTGCCAGCGCGATTCATCGGGAGCAGTACTTC. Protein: CASAIHREQYF.

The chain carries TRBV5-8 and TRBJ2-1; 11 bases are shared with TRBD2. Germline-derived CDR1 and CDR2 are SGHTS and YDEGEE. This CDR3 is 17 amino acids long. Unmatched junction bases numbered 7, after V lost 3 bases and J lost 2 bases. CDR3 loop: CASSSNSLAGAYNEQFF. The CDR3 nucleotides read TGTGCCAGCAGCTCAAACTCACTAGCGGGGGCCTACAATGAGCAGTTCTTC.

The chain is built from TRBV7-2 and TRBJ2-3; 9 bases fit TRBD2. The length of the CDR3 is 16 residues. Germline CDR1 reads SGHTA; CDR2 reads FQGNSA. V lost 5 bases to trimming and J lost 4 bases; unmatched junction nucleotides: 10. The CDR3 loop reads CASSAIAGVWADTQYF. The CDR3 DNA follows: TGTGCCAGCAGCGCCATAGCGGGAGTTTGGGCAGATACGCAGTATTTT.

The CDR3 loop is CASSSRTGGETQYF. Written as DNA, the CDR3 is TGTGCCAGCAGCTCCCGGACAGGGGGCGAGACCCAGTACTTC. V usage is TRBV7-9 and J usage is TRBJ2-5, with 11 bases aligning to TRBD1. The trim removed 4 bases at V and 5 bases at J, leaving 3 bases unmatched. CDR1 is SEHNR and CDR2 is FQNEAQ in the germline V gene (reference sequence). This CDR3 spans 14 amino acids.

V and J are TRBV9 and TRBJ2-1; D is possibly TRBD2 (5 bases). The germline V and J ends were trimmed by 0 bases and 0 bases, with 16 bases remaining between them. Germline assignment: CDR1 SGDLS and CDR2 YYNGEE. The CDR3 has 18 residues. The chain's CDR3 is CASSVEASPASSYNEQFF. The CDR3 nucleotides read TGTGCCAGCAGCGTAGAGGCTAGCCCGGCAAGCTCCTACAATGAGCAGTTCTTC.

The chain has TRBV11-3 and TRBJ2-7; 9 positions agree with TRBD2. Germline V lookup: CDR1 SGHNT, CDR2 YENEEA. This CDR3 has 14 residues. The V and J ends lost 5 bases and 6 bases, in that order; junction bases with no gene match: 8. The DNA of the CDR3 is TGTGCCAGCAGCCCCCTGGCTAGCGGGACCGAGCAGTACTTC. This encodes CASSPLASGTEQYF.

CDR3 bases: TGTGCCAGCAGCCTGACTAGCAAGGCTGAGCAGTTCTTC. It specifies CASSLTSKAEQFF. The chain employs TRBV11-3 and TRBJ2-1; 7 bases align to TRBD2. Per the germline V gene, CDR1 is SGHNT and CDR2 is YENEEA. V shed 5 bases and J 9 bases; nucleotides not matched to a gene: 7. The CDR3 runs to 13 residues.

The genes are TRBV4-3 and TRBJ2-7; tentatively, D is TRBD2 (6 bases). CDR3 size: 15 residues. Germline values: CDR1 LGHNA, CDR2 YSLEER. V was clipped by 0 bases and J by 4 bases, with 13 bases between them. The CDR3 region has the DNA TGCGCCAGCAGCCAAGAAAACTTGGGGGGTTACGAGCAGTACTTC. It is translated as CASSQENLGGYEQYF.

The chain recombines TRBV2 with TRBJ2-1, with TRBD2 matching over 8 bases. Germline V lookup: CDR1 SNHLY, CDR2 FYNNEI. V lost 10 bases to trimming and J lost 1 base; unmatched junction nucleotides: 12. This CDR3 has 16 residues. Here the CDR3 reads CATGGSGSASYNEQFF. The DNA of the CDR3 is TGTGCCACCGGGGGGAGCGGGAGTGCTTCCTACAATGAGCAGTTCTTC.